These T cell receptor beta chains were read from a single sample in a study of beta chain features in type 1 diabetes. Only in-frame clones appear in the TCRdb table, and some are missing; sequencing was by immunoSEQ multiplex PCR. The sample lists 310,000 or so clones; 11% were seen once. Sequenced: naive CD4+ T cells from blood. These TCRs come from a woman aged 30 to 39 in good health. CDR3s include the opening cysteine and the closing phenylalanine or tryptophan. D genes are given only for firm matches. Where a row states a size, it is once, few, many or the class of an expanded clone; other rows omit it.

j_call clone_size v_call d_call cdr3_aa cdr3_nt
TRBJ2-3 few TRBV28 TRBD1 CASTPGGGTGSPGGTDTQYF TGTGCCAGCACCCCCGGGGGTGGGACAGGGTCCCCCGGCGGCACAGATACGCAGTATTTT
TRBJ2-2 - TRBV7-2 TRBD1 CASGRQGGNTGELFF TGTGCCAGCGGCAGACAGGGGGGGAACACCGGGGAGCTGTTTTTT
TRBJ2-3 few TRBV7-2 - CASSLFVIADSTDTQYF TGTGCCAGCAGCTTATTCGTTATAGCGGACAGCACAGATACGCAGTATTTT
TRBJ2-3 - TRBV30 - CAYLGEEITDTQYF TGTGCCTACCTCGGCGAGGAGATCACAGATACGCAGTATTTT
TRBJ2-7 - TRBV5-4 TRBD1 CASSTQTGRSNEQYF TGTGCCAGCAGCACCCAGACAGGGAGATCCAACGAGCAGTACTTC
TRBJ2-5 - TRBV7-2 - CASSFGAVETQYF TGTGCCAGCAGCTTTGGTGCAGTAGAGACCCAGTACTTC
TRBJ2-2 - TRBV9 - CASSVVSVANTGELFF TGTGCCAGCAGCGTAGTGTCCGTTGCGAACACCGGGGAGCTGTTTTTT
TRBJ2-4 - TRBV19 TRBD1 CASSISQGVNNIQYF TGTGCCAGTAGTATTTCACAGGGGGTAAATAACATTCAGTACTTC
TRBJ1-2 - TRBV4-1 - CASSQDRYGYTF TGCGCCAGCAGCCAAGATCGGTATGGCTACACCTTC
TRBJ2-5 - TRBV7-9 TRBD1 CASTQGQGQETQYF TGTGCCAGCACCCAAGGACAGGGACAAGAGACCCAGTACTTC
TRBJ2-5 many TRBV29-1 - CSVDSETQYF TGCAGCGTTGATTCGGAGACCCAGTACTTC
TRBJ2-1 - TRBV5-1 - CASSLVQGNNEQFF TGCGCCAGCAGCTTGGTGCAGGGGAACAATGAGCAGTTCTTC
TRBJ1-3 - TRBV30 - CAWSVLIGSGNTIYF TGTGCCTGGAGTGTCTTAATAGGGTCAGGGAACACCATATATTTT
TRBJ2-1 - TRBV7-9 TRBD2 CASSTGTSGSNEQFF TGTGCCAGCAGCACCGGGACTAGCGGGAGTAATGAGCAGTTCTTC
TRBJ2-2 few TRBV2 TRBD1 CASSETGVPGELFF TGTGCCAGCAGCGAGACAGGGGTCCCAGGGGAGCTGTTTTTT
TRBJ1-4 - TRBV7-2 - CASSFTGEKLFF TGTGCCAGCAGCTTCACAGGGGAAAAACTGTTTTTT
TRBJ2-3 - TRBV7-2 - CASSLVMPGGARGTQYF TGTGCCAGCAGCTTAGTGATGCCGGGCGGGGCACGAGGTACGCAGTATTTT
TRBJ2-3 few TRBV18 - CASSPSTPSVADTQYF TGTGCCAGCTCCCCCTCCACACCCTCAGTGGCAGATACGCAGTATTTT
TRBJ2-3 few TRBV5-4 TRBD2 CASSLGAGNTDTQYF TGTGCCAGCAGCTTGGGAGCGGGAAACACAGATACGCAGTATTTT
TRBJ2-2 few TRBV9 TRBD2 CASSGGLAGGPAGELFF TGTGCCAGCAGCGGAGGACTAGCGGGAGGGCCGGCCGGGGAGCTGTTTTTT
TRBJ2-5 - TRBV5-1 TRBD2 CASSLAVSGSLETQYF TGCGCCAGCAGCTTGGCCGTAAGCGGGAGCTTAGAGACCCAGTACTTC
TRBJ2-3 - TRBV5-6 TRBD1 CASSSTGTDTQYF TGTGCCAGCAGCTCGACAGGGACGGATACGCAGTATTTT
TRBJ2-3 few TRBV6-1 TRBD1 CASSDGTDQFTDTQYF TGTGCCAGCAGTGACGGGACAGACCAATTCACAGATACGCAGTATTTT
TRBJ2-7 few TRBV7-7 TRBD2 CASSPGTTIYEQYF TGTGCTAGCAGTCCCGGGACTACGATATACGAGCAGTACTTC
TRBJ1-2 - TRBV6-5 TRBD1 CASSSDRGQNYGYTF TGTGCCAGCAGCAGCGACAGGGGTCAGAACTATGGCTACACCTTC
TRBJ1-4 - TRBV2 TRBD1 CASSDPQGANEKLFF TGTGCCAGCAGTGATCCCCAGGGGGCTAATGAAAAACTGTTTTTT
TRBJ1-2 - TRBV4-2 - CASSQEENNYGYTF TGTGCCAGCAGCCAAGAGGAGAATAACTATGGCTACACCTTC
TRBJ2-1 - TRBV19 TRBD2 CASSIQIAGGNEQFF TGTGCCAGTAGTATTCAGATAGCGGGAGGCAATGAGCAGTTCTTC
TRBJ2-3 few TRBV11-2 - CASSFRGSGTDTQYF TGTGCCAGCAGCTTCCGGGGTAGCGGCACAGATACGCAGTATTTT
TRBJ1-5 - TRBV30 TRBD1 CAWSAGQGYQPQHF TGTGCCTGGAGTGCCGGACAGGGGTATCAGCCCCAGCATTTT
TRBJ2-1 - TRBV6-5 TRBD1 CASVNPRDRVFF TGTGCCAGCGTAAATCCCCGGGACAGGGTATTCTTC
TRBJ2-7 - TRBV4-2 - CASSQGTGLLADTYEQYF TGTGCCAGCAGCCAGGGGACAGGGCTACTAGCGGACACCTACGAGCAGTACTTC
TRBJ2-7 - TRBV29-1 TRBD2 CSVEFSGSGEQYF TGCAGCGTTGAGTTTAGCGGGAGCGGCGAGCAGTACTTC
TRBJ2-7 - TRBV27 - CASSLSRQATYEQYF TGTGCCAGCAGTTTATCTAGACAGGCCACCTACGAGCAGTACTTC
TRBJ2-7 few TRBV4-3 - CASSQPTRDTYEQYF TGCGCCAGCAGCCAACCGACCAGGGACACCTACGAGCAGTACTTC
TRBJ2-7 - TRBV10-3 - CAISESTGSYEQYF TGTGCCATCAGTGAGTCGACTGGTAGCTACGAGCAGTACTTC
TRBJ2-1 - TRBV29-1 TRBD1 CSVGDQGAVGNEQFF TGCAGCGTTGGGGATCAGGGGGCTGTAGGCAATGAGCAGTTCTTC
TRBJ2-7 - TRBV18 TRBD2 CASSPPSGSSYEQYF TGTGCCAGCTCACCACCCAGCGGGAGCTCTTACGAGCAGTACTTC
TRBJ2-5 few TRBV5-6 - CASSLEREETQYF TGTGCCAGCAGCTTGGAGAGGGAGGAGACCCAGTACTTC
TRBJ2-1 few TRBV5-6 - CASSLDPGTRIHHEQFF TGTGCCAGCAGCCTGGATCCCGGGACTCGGATCCACCATGAGCAGTTCTTC
TRBJ1-1 few TRBV2 - CASSVRGIEAFF TGTGCCAGCAGTGTTAGGGGAATCGAAGCTTTCTTT
TRBJ2-5 - TRBV28 TRBD2 CASSLSGTSGQETQYF TGTGCCAGCAGTTTATCCGGGACTAGCGGACAAGAGACCCAGTACTTC
TRBJ1-2 few TRBV28 - CASSLAGWNYGYTF TGTGCCAGCAGTTTGGCAGGTTGGAACTATGGCTACACCTTC
TRBJ2-7 - TRBV29-1 - CSVGTTGAYEQYF TGCAGCGTTGGGACTACAGGGGCCTACGAGCAGTACTTC
TRBJ2-7 few TRBV6-5 - CASSYSRQTYEQYF TGTGCCAGCAGTTACTCGAGGCAGACCTACGAGCAGTACTTC
TRBJ2-5 - TRBV25-1 TRBD2 CASTPVGRALETQYF TGTGCCAGCACTCCTGTCGGGAGGGCCTTAGAGACCCAGTACTTC
TRBJ2-1 few TRBV28 TRBD2 CASRLRLARDNEQFF TGTGCCAGCAGACTACGACTAGCAAGGGACAATGAGCAGTTCTTC
TRBJ2-7 - TRBV28 - CASSLSQGIIDF TGTGCCAGCAGTTTATCGCAGGGTATCATTGACTTC
TRBJ1-2 - TRBV14 - CASSQVVGAGYTF TGTGCCAGCAGCCAAGTAGTAGGGGCTGGCTACACCTTC
TRBJ2-1 few TRBV18 - CASSPIDSPSYNEQFF TGTGCCAGCTCACCGATAGACAGCCCGTCCTACAATGAGCAGTTCTTC
TRBJ2-6 few TRBV15 - CATSRAGAGANVLTF TGTGCCACCAGCAGAGCCGGGGCTGGGGCCAACGTCCTGACTTTC
TRBJ2-3 few TRBV7-8 TRBD2 CASSIFSGTSTDTQYF TGTGCCAGCAGCATTTTTAGCGGGACTAGCACAGATACGCAGTATTTT
TRBJ2-1 - TRBV4-2 TRBD2 CASSAVGSGSSYNEQFF TGTGCCAGCAGCGCGGTCGGAAGCGGGAGCTCCTACAATGAGCAGTTCTTC
TRBJ2-1 few TRBV4-3 - CASSSRGWDNEQFF TGCGCCAGCAGCTCAAGGGGATGGGACAATGAGCAGTTCTTC
TRBJ2-1 few TRBV6-5 - CASSYSKGGHNEQFF TGTGCCAGCAGTTACTCTAAAGGGGGTCACAATGAGCAGTTCTTC